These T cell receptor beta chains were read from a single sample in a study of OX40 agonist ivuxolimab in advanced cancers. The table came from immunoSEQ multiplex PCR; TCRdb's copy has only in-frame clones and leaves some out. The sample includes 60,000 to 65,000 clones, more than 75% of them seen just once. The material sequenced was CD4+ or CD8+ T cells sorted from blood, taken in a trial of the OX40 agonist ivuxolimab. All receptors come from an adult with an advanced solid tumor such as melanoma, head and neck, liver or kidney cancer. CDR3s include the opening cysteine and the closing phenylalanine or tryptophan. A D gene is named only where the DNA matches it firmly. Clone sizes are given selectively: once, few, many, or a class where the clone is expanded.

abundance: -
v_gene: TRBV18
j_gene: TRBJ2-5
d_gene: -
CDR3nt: TGTGCCAGCTCCCCAGTCCCCCAAGAGACCCAGTACTTC
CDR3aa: CASSPVPQETQYF

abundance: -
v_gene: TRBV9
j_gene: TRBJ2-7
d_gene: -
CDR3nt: TGTGCCAGCAGCGTAGACATGTCCTACGAGCAGTACTTC
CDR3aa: CASSVDMSYEQYF

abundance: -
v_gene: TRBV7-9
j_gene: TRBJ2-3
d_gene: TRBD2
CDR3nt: TGTGCCAGCACTACGACTAGCGGGAGTTCAGATACGCAGTATTTT
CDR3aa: CASTTTSGSSDTQYF

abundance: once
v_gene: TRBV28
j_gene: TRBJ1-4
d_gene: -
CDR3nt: TGTGCCAGCTTCCCGGTAGGGGGAAATGAAAAACTGTTTTTT
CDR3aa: CASFPVGGNEKLFF

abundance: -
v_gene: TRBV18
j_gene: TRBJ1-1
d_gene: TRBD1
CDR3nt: TGTGCCAGCTCACCGACCGGGACAGGGGATGAAGCTTTCTTT
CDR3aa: CASSPTGTGDEAFF

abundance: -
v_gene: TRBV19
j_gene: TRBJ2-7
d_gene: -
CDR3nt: TGTGCCAGTAGTCAACAAGGACAGTCGCCCTACGAGCAGTACTTC
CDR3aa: CASSQQGQSPYEQYF

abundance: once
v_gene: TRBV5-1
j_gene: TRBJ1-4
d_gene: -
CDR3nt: TGCGCCAGCAGCTTGGGCCAGCGAGACTATGAAAAACTGTTTTTT
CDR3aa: CASSLGQRDYEKLFF

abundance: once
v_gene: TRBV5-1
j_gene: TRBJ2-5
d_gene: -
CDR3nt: TGCGCCAGCAGCTTCCTGGGTGGCATGGCAGGGGGAGGAGAGACCCAGTACTTC
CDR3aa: CASSFLGGMAGGGETQYF

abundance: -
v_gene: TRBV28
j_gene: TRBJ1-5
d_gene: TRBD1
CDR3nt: TGTGCCAGCAGTGCCGGGACAGGGGGGGGAAGGGCCCAGCATTTT
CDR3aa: CASSAGTGGGRAQHF

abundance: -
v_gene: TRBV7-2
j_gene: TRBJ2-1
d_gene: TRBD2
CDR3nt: TGTGCCAGCAGCCCGTTGGCGGGGGGGCAAGGTGAGCAGTTCTTC
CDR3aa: CASSPLAGGQGEQFF

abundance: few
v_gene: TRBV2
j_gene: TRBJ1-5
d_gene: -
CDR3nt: TGTGCCAGCAGGCCCAGGACAGATAGCAATCAGCCCCAGCATTTT
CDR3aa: CASRPRTDSNQPQHF

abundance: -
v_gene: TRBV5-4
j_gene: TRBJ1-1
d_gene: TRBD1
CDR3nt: TGTGCCAGCAGCTCTTCTGGGACAGGGGGTTTTACTGAAGCTTTCTTT
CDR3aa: CASSSSGTGGFTEAFF

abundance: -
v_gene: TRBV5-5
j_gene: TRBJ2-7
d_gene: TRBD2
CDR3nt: TGTGCCAGCAGGACTAGCGGGGGGAACTCCTACGAGCAGTACTTC
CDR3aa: CASRTSGGNSYEQYF

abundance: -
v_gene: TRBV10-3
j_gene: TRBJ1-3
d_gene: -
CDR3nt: TGTGCCATCAGTGAGCCTGGACGGTACTCTGGAAACACCATATATTTT
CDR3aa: CAISEPGRYSGNTIYF

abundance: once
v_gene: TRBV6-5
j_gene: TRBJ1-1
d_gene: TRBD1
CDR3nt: TGTGCCAGCAGTTCGGGACAGTTGACTGAAGCTTTCTTT
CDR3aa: CASSSGQLTEAFF

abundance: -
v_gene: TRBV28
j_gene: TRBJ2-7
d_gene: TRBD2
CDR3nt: TGTGCCAGCAGCCCAGCCAGGGGGCGCCAGGGACTAGCGGCCTACGAGCAGTACTTC
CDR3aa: CASSPARGRQGLAAYEQYF

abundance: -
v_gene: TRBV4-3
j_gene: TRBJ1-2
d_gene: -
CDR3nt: TGCGCCAGCAGCCAAGAATACCAAAACTATGGCTACACCTTC
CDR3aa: CASSQEYQNYGYTF

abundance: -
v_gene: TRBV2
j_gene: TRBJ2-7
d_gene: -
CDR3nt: TGTGCCAGCAGTGATCATGGCAGCGGAGAGCAGTACTTC
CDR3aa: CASSDHGSGEQYF

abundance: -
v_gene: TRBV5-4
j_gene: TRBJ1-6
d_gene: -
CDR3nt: TGTGCCAGCAGCTTGGAACGTTATAATTCACCCCTCCACTTT
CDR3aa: CASSLERYNSPLHF

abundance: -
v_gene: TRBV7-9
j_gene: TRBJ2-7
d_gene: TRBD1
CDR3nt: TGTGCCAGCAGCTATGGGACAGGGACCTACGAGCAGTACTTC
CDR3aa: CASSYGTGTYEQYF

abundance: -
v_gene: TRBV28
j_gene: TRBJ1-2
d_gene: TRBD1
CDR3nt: TGTGCCAGCAGTTTATTGACAGGGTTTGGCTACACCTTC
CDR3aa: CASSLLTGFGYTF

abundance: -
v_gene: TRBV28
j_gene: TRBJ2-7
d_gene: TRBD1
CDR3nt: TGTGCCAGCACCACAGCCGGGACAGGGGTGCACGAGCAGTACTTC
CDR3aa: CASTTAGTGVHEQYF

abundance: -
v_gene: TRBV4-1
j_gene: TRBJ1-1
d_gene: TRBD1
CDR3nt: TGCGCCAGCAGCCAAGCGGGGACAGGAGGGAACACTGAAGCTTTCTTT
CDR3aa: CASSQAGTGGNTEAFF

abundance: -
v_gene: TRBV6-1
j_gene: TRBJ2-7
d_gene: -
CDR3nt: TGTGCCAGCAGTGAGTCATCATCCTACGAGCAGTACTTC
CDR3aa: CASSESSSYEQYF

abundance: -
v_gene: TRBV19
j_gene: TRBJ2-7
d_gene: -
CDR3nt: TGTGCCAGTAGTATAAGTAGTCCCTACGAGCAGTACTTC
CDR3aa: CASSISSPYEQYF

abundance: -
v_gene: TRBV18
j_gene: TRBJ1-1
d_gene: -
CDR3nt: TGTGCCAGCTCCCTTATAATGAACACTGAAGCTTTCTTT
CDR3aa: CASSLIMNTEAFF

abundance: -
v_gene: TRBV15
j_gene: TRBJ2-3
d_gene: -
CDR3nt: TGTGCCACCAGCAGAGGGCAGGGAACAGATACGCAGTATTTT
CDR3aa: CATSRGQGTDTQYF

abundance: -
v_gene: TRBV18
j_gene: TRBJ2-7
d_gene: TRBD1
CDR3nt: TGTGCCAGCCGCCCCACGGGACAGGGGGACGAGCAGTACTTC
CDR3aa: CASRPTGQGDEQYF

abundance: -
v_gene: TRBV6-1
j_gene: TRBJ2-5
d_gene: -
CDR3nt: TGTGCCAGCAGTGAAAGGGCAGTCCAAGAGACCCAGTACTTC
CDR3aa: CASSERAVQETQYF

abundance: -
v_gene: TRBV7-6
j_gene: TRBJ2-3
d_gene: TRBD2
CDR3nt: TGTGCCAGCAGCTCCGGACTAGCGACACGCACAGATACGCAGTATTTT
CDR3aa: CASSSGLATRTDTQYF

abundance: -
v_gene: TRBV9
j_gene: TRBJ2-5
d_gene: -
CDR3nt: TGTGCCAGCAGCGTCAGGGAAGGCCAAGAGACCCAGTACTTC
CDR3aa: CASSVREGQETQYF

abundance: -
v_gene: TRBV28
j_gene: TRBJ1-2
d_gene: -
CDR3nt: TGTGCCAGCAGTTTATGGCCCTTCTATGGCTACACCTTC
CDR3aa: CASSLWPFYGYTF

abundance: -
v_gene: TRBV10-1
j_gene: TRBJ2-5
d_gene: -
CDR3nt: TGCGCCAGCAGTGGGGCGCCGCCGGGGGAGACCCAGTACTTC
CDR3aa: CASSGAPPGETQYF

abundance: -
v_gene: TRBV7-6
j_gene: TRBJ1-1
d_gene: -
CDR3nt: TGTGCCAGCAGCTTATCCCCGGGGAGGACTGAAGCTTTCTTT
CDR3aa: CASSLSPGRTEAFF

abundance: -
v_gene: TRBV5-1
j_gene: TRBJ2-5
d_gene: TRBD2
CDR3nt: TGCGCCAGCAGCTCCTCCCCGGGAGGGGTAATGGAGACCCAGTACTTC
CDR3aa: CASSSSPGGVMETQYF

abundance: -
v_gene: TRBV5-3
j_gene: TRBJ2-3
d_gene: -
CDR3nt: TGTGCCACTCGACTTGGGACTGTCACAGATACGCAGTATTTT
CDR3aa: CATRLGTVTDTQYF

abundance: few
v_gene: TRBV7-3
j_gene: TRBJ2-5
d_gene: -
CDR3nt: TGTGCCAGCAGCTTGGGACGTGGAGAGACCCAGTACTTC
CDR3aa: CASSLGRGETQYF